This passage covers 29 T cell receptor beta chains from one sample sequenced in a study of PD-1 blockade in classical Hodgkin lymphoma. TCRdb's copy holds only in-frame clones and misses some; the assay was immunoSEQ multiplex PCR. Here the sample spans 14,000 or so clones, roughly 80% being singletons. All the patients suffered relapse after autologous stem cell transplantation, and brentuximab vedotin exposure differed. This sample comprised peripheral blood mononuclear cells (PBMCs), obtained before the second cycle of nivolumab. These receptors all stem from a human donor with classical Hodgkin lymphoma.

This chain links TRBV5-4 with TRBJ1-2; D is ambiguous. In germline, CDR1 is SGHNT, CDR2 YYREEE (reference sequence). Between the trimmed V and J ends, which lost 2 bases and 6 bases, there was a span of 11 bases. The CDR3 covers 13 residues. Here the CDR3 reads CASSFTGINGYTF. In DNA form, the CDR3 reads TGTGCCAGCAGCTTTACGGGGATCAATGGCTACACCTTC.

This chain connects TRBV19 to TRBJ1-1, with D perhaps TRBD1 (5 bases). Per the germline V gene, CDR1 is LNHDA and CDR2 is SQIVND (reference sequence). Trimming removed 6 bases from V and 1 base from J, with 12 bases in between. The CDR3 contains 14 residues. The CDR3 region has the DNA TGTGCCAGTAGAGCCCCGGGGACGAACACTGAAGCTTTCTTT. Protein product: CASRAPGTNTEAFF.

The J gene is TRBJ2-7, the V gene TRBV7-2; weak D call: TRBD1 (5 bases). Germline V gene lookup returns CDR1 SGHTA and CDR2 FQGNSA. Between the trimmed V and J ends, which lost 1 base and 7 bases, there was a span of 5 bases. The CDR3 runs 11 residues. The CDR3 bases are TGTGCCAGCAGCTTAGGGACAGAGCAGTACTTC. Translating gives CASSLGTEQYF.

V gene TRBV6-6 combines with J gene TRBJ1-2; D not resolved. CDR1 and CDR2 (germline): MNHNY, SVGAGI (reference sequence). V was trimmed by 6 bases and J by 8 bases, leaving 13 bases between them. The CDR3 spans 12 residues. DNA of the CDR3: TGTGCCAGCAGCCAAGCGCCCCTGGGCTACACCTTC. It encodes CASSQAPLGYTF.

V gene TRBV5-1 combines with J gene TRBJ2-7; 8 bases are shared with TRBD1. The V gene's germline CDR1 is SGHRS and CDR2 YFSETQ. V trimming: 4 bases; J trimming: 5 bases; junction bases outside the gene matches: 8. This CDR3 is 14 amino acids long. The CDR3, as DNA: TGCGCCAGCAGCGCGGGACAGGCCCCCCACGAGCAGTACTTC. Translation gives CASSAGQAPHEQYF.

This clone appeared a few times. The chain combines TRBV7-9 with TRBJ1-2, with a weak D call TRBD1 (6 bases). Germline CDR1 and CDR2: SEHNR and FQNEAQ (reference sequence). The germline V and J ends were trimmed by 5 bases and 4 bases, with 14 bases remaining between them. CDR3 length equals 14 residues. The chain's CDR3 is CASSQQGTAYGYTF. The DNA for the CDR3 is TGTGCCAGCAGCCAACAGGGAACGGCCTATGGCTACACCTTC.

The chain links TRBV4-3 to TRBJ2-3, with D possibly being TRBD1 or TRBD2 (6 bases each). Trimming cost V 0 bases and J 3 bases, with 13 bases left between them. Looked up from germline, CDR1 is LGHNA and CDR2 is YSLEER. The CDR3 is made up of 16 amino acids. The CDR3 reads CASSQDGGGQTDTQYF. CDR3 in DNA: TGCGCCAGCAGCCAAGATGGAGGGGGTCAAACAGATACGCAGTATTTT.

By its share, this clone is medium-sized. The CDR3 sequence is CASSIEPTGLAKNIQYF. DNA of the CDR3: TGTGCCAGTAGTATAGAGCCTACAGGGCTAGCCAAAAACATTCAGTACTTC. The chain is built from TRBV19 and TRBJ2-4, with D perhaps TRBD1 (6 bases). Germline-derived CDR1 and CDR2 are LNHDA and SQIVND (reference sequence). The CDR3 contains 17 residues. Trimming cost V 0 bases and J 0 bases, with 12 bases left between them.

This clone was observed a handful of times. The chain couples TRBV19 to TRBJ1-4; D gene uncertain. The CDR3 runs to 13 residues. CDR1 and CDR2 from the germline V gene are LNHDA and SQIVND (reference sequence). The ends were cut back, 11 bases at V and 0 bases at J, with 10 bases in the middle. The CDR3: CALVGATNEKLFF. CDR3 nucleotides: TGTGCCCTAGTCGGAGCAACTAATGAAAAACTGTTTTTT.

This chain joins TRBV5-6 and TRBJ1-1; 7 bases are shared with TRBD1. The CDR3 extends over 14 amino acids. V lost 6 bases, J lost 1 base, and 6 bases stayed unmatched. From germline, CDR1 is SGHDT and CDR2 YYEEEE. Written as DNA, the CDR3 is TGTGCCAGCACCAACAGGGGAAGGAACACTGAAGCTTTCTTT. Translation: CASTNRGRNTEAFF.

The V and J genes are TRBV29-1 and TRBJ2-7; no clear D gene. V shed 0 bases and J shed 13 bases, with 13 bases lying between them. This CDR3 spans 11 amino acids. Germline CDR1 and CDR2: SQVTM and ANQGSEA. The CDR3 reads CSVEDTPDIYF. Written as DNA, the CDR3 is TGCAGCGTTGAAGACACTCCCGATATATACTTC.

This chain links TRBV25-1 with TRBJ2-1; D is undetermined. This CDR3 has 11 amino acids. V was shortened by 5 bases and J by 8 bases, with 7 bases between the two germline ends. CDR1 MGHDK and CDR2 SYGVNS come from the germline V gene. CDR3 DNA: TGTGCCAGCAGTCCTGTGTATGAGCAGTTCTTC. Translated: CASSPVYEQFF.

The chain links TRBV5-4 to TRBJ2-6, with D possibly being TRBD2 (5 bases). The CDR3 totals 17 residues. The ends were cut back, 6 bases at V and 0 bases at J, with 16 bases in the middle. Germline values: CDR1 SGHNT, CDR2 YYREEE (reference sequence). The CDR3 bases are TGTGCCAGCACGCCAGACCCTGGGAGCTCTGGGGCCAACGTCCTGACTTTC. Amino acid sequence: CASTPDPGSSGANVLTF.

The chain combines TRBV5-5 with TRBJ1-2; TRBD1 might be the D (5 bases). CDR1 is SGHKS, CDR2 YYEKEE, per germline (reference sequence). V lost 3 bases to trimming and J lost 4 bases, with 16 bases between them. The length of the CDR3 is 15 residues. In nucleotides, the CDR3 is TGTGCCAGCAGCTCCGGGTACGGAGGGGCCTATGGCTACACCTTC. Encoded protein: CASSSGYGGAYGYTF.

This clone was observed a single time. The rearrangement uses TRBV25-1 and TRBJ2-1; TRBD2 matches at 15 bases. The ends lost 4 bases at V and 7 bases at J; junction bases unmatched: 11. Looked up from germline, CDR1 is MGHDK and CDR2 is SYGVNS. CDR3 size: 18 residues. The CDR3 DNA is TGTGCCAGCAGTGGGGTGGGGACTAGCGGGGGGCTGGGGAATGAGCAGTTCTTC. Protein sequence: CASSGVGTSGGLGNEQFF.

This clone showed up just a few times. The genes are TRBV2 and TRBJ1-2; D remains ambiguous. Germline V gene data show CDR1 as SNHLY and CDR2 as FYNNEI. This CDR3 comprises 14 residues. V lost 1 base, J lost 2 bases, and 8 bases lay in between. The CDR3 loop is CASSEVGLNYGYTF. CDR3 coding DNA: TGTGCCAGCAGTGAAGTAGGATTGAACTATGGCTACACCTTC.

This clone was observed once. A junction boundary mismatches the germline segment, possibly from a read error. The genes are TRBV5-4 and TRBJ2-2; 8 nucleotides align to TRBD1. The CDR3 covers 15 residues. Germline V lookup: CDR1 SGHNT, CDR2 YYREEE (reference sequence). CDR3 DNA: TGTGCCAGCAGCTTTGGACAGGGACACACCGGGGAGCCGTTTTTT. Protein: CASSFGQGHTGEPFF.

This clone was observed once. The chain joins TRBV10-2 to TRBJ2-2, with TRBD1 matching 8 bases. CDR1 is WSHSY and CDR2 is SAAADI in the germline V gene. Trimming cost V 6 bases and J 2 bases; bases outside gene matches: 2. This CDR3 contains 14 residues. DNA for the CDR3: TGCGCCAGCAGGACAGGGGCCAACACCGGGGAGCTGTTTTTT. Its translation: CASRTGANTGELFF.

The V call is TRBV7-9, the J call TRBJ1-1; no reliable D call. V was cut by 3 bases and J by 3 bases, with 8 bases left in between. The CDR3 is 13 residues long. Germline V CDR1 and CDR2: SEHNR, FQNEAQ (reference sequence). CDR3 DNA: TGTGCCAGCAGCTTGTTGTGGTACACTGAAGCTTTCTTT. Its translation: CASSLLWYTEAFF.

The chain employs TRBV5-1 and TRBJ2-2; 7 bases are shared with TRBD2. The CDR3 totals 13 residues. V shed 5 bases, J shed 8 bases, and the junction held 6 bases outside the gene matches. Germline-derived CDR1 and CDR2 are SGHRS and YFSETQ. The CDR3 sequence: CASSQLALGELFF. The CDR3 region has the DNA TGCGCCAGCAGTCAACTAGCGTTAGGGGAGCTGTTTTTT.

The chain is built from TRBV19 and TRBJ1-2; D call uncertain. V lost 7 bases and J 4 bases, leaving 10 bases between the germline ends. CDR3 length: 12 residues. In germline, CDR1 is LNHDA, CDR2 SQIVND (reference sequence). CDR3 residues: CASTYGFYGYTF. CDR3 bases: TGTGCCAGTACCTATGGGTTCTATGGCTACACCTTC.

The CDR3 loop reads CASSQGTGPSNQPQHF. CDR3 in DNA: TGTGCCAGCAGCCAAGGGACAGGACCAAGCAATCAGCCCCAGCATTTT. The genes are TRBV4-2 and TRBJ1-5, with 7 bases fitting TRBD1. The CDR3 length is 16 residues. V shed 1 base and J 1 base; nucleotides not matched to a gene: 4. In germline, CDR1 is LGHNA, CDR2 YNFKEQ.

The CDR3 protein is CASSFLTGGHSGNTIYF. Written as DNA, the CDR3 is TGCGCCAGCAGCTTCCTTACCGGCGGGCACTCTGGAAACACCATATATTTT. The chain has TRBV5-1 and TRBJ1-3; D uncertain. CDR3 size: 17 residues. Trimming removed 2 bases at V and 0 bases at J, with 15 bases between. In germline, CDR1 is SGHRS, CDR2 YFSETQ.

As regards this clone: Other DNA sequences in the same sample also yield this CDR3. The chain employs TRBV7-2 and TRBJ1-1; 7 bases are shared with TRBD1. The germline gives CDR1 SGHTA, CDR2 FQGNSA. The CDR3 has 14 residues. Germline trimming cut 5 bases from V and 0 bases from J; bases unmatched to any gene: 3. The CDR3 nucleotides are TGTGCCAGCAGCCGAGGGACAGTGAACACTGAAGCTTTCTTT. Encoded protein: CASSRGTVNTEAFF.

Concerning this clone: The junction departs from germline at one end; a sequencing error may be responsible. This chain links TRBV15 with TRBJ2-7, with TRBD1 matching 7 bases. The CDR3 has 12 amino acids. CDR1 and CDR2 (germline): LNHNV, YYDKDF (reference sequence). CDR3 DNA sequence: TGTGCCACCAGCAGACTCGGACAGGTTTTAAACTTC. Protein: CATSRLGQVLNF.

This sequence joins TRBV4-1 and TRBJ2-5; 12 bases are a match to TRBD2. The CDR3 runs 18 residues. Germline CDR1 is MGHRA and CDR2 is YSYEKL. The ends lost 4 bases at V and 5 bases at J; junction bases unmatched: 14. The CDR3 bases are TGCGCCAGCAGCCTCGGCGGTACTAGCGGGGGGAGAGGGGAGACCCAGTACTTC. Amino acids: CASSLGGTSGGRGETQYF.

The chain employs TRBV7-2 and TRBJ1-5; D gene uncertain. The germline CDR1 and CDR2 sequences are SGHTA and FQGNSA. The CDR3 totals 14 residues. Trimming left V 1 base short and J 7 bases short, with 11 bases between. CDR3 nucleotides: TGTGCCAGCAGCTTAGGGTCCGGAGGGCAGCCCCAGCATTTT. This codes for CASSLGSGGQPQHF.

The V and J genes are TRBV7-9 and TRBJ2-7; D not certain. V lost 1 base to trimming and J lost 2 bases, with 9 bases between them. Germline-derived CDR1 and CDR2 are SEHNR and FQNEAQ (reference sequence). The CDR3 spans 14 residues. The CDR3, as DNA: TGTGCCAGCAGCTTAGTAGGTGGGCCCTACGAGCAGTACTTC. Translation: CASSLVGGPYEQYF.

The J gene is TRBJ1-2, the V gene TRBV4-2, with D maybe TRBD1 (6 bases). The CDR3 covers 16 residues. Germline CDR1 is LGHNA and CDR2 is YNFKEQ. The germline V and J ends were trimmed by 0 bases and 0 bases, with 11 bases remaining between them. This CDR3 is CASSQEQGIPNYGYTF. The CDR3 DNA reads as TGTGCCAGCAGCCAAGAACAGGGAATACCTAACTATGGCTACACCTTC.